This TCR beta chain was recorded in a study of cytomegalovirus exposure and HLA in healthy donors. Study-wide results and caveats: Some V segments, TRBV6-2 and TRBV6-3 among them, were indistinguishable and were therefore excluded.

As to this clone: What it recognizes is unknown.

Primers for the PCR totalled 60 Vbeta and 13 Jbeta. This table comes from immunoSEQ multiplex PCR, and its TCRdb copy is limited to in-frame clones, with some not included. The sample includes 110,000 to 150,000 clones, roughly 80% of them seen just once. V shed 5 bases and J shed 1 base, with 10 bases lying between them. The germline V gene encodes CDR1 MDHEN and CDR2 SYDVKM. CDR3 length equals 14 residues. The sequenced sample consisted of PBMCs. The gene calls are TRBV28 and TRBJ2-3; D gene unclear. The origin of this receptor is a middle-aged woman in good health and CMV-seropositive. The CDR3 nucleotides read TGTGCCAGCAGTAAGGAGTTCGGCACAGATACGCAGTATTTT. This translates into CASSKEFGTDTQYF.